This T cell receptor beta chain was found in a study of molecular identifiers for immune sequencing clone quantification. Study-wide points: Naive cells had under 1% of molecules in clones above 20 RNA copies, effectors over 97%.

TCRdb analysed the PCR reads with MiXCR anew, one entry per CDR3 protein. The table has roughly 50,000 distinct CDR3 sequences, roughly 24% seen once. In germline, CDR1 is SQVTM, CDR2 ANQGSEA. The CDR3 totals 12 residues. The V end was cut by 5 bases, the J end by 1 base, with 8 bases between. This clonotype was observed at least ten times. What it binds is not known. The receptor was isolated from a human donor in good health. Some libraries in this study had Jurkat cell RNA spiked in. The V and J genes are TRBV29-1 and TRBJ1-1; no firm D call. The sequenced material came from naive CD8+ T cells from blood, with Jurkat cell RNA spiked in. As for subset: FACS-sorted CD8+CD4-CCR7+CD45RA+ naive T cells. The CDR3 nucleotides read TGCAGCGTTTTGCGGACGAACACTGAAGCTTTCTTT. Its protein is CSVLRTNTEAFF.